This T cell receptor beta chain originates from a study of T cells in Graves' hyperthyroidism and ophthalmopathy. In its sample, this clonotype was seen many times. V was clipped by 5 bases and J by 2 bases, with 10 bases between them. Germline loops: CDR1 MNHEY, CDR2 SMNVEV (reference sequence). The CDR3 is 15 amino acids. Amplification targeted TCR beta CDR3 regions from RNA transcripts. An initial round of RT-PCR targeting the TCR CDR3 relied on the HTBI primer set. TCRdb itself ran the multiplex PCR reads through MiXCR, one entry per CDR3 protein. The sample contains around 200,000 distinct CDR3 sequences, 15% to 20% of which appear only once.

The clonotype originates from a woman between 50 and 59 years old with Graves' hyperthyroidism. The chain is built from TRBV27 and TRBJ1-6; no reliable D call. Sequencing was performed on blood. The chain's CDR3 is CASSNGRPYNSPLHF. CDR3 coding DNA: TGTGCCAGCAGTAATGGGAGGCCCTATAATTCACCCCTCCACTTT.